This TCR beta chain was identified during a study of blood T cell repertoires in COVID-19. Study at large: T cells, B-cell-depleted T cells, or PBMCs supplied cDNA or gDNA.

Source study methods: Amplifying reference gene primers gave estimates of nucleated cell counts. Sequencing used immunoSEQ multiplex PCR; TCRdb keeps in-frame clones, though not all of them. The V and J calls and clone size were taken over from that table, and D and trimming were inferred from the DNA. The table has a few hundred thousand clones, 70% to 90% seen once; the top ten hold 5.5% to 7%. Germline assignment: CDR1 MNHEY and CDR2 SVGAGI. This CDR3 contains 13 residues. Trimming removed 8 bases from V and 4 bases from J, with 12 bases in between. Participant ages covered roughly 18 to 89 years across 24 US areas.

The specimen was PBMCs or T cells enriched from blood (not recorded which). The TCR comes from a woman aged 25 to 39 who had recovered from COVID-19. The V gene is TRBV6-5, the J gene TRBJ1-3; weak D call: TRBD1 (5 bases). The CDR3: CASGRAGGNTIYF. The CDR3 nucleotides are TGTGCCAGCGGCCGGGCAGGGGGAAACACCATATATTTT.